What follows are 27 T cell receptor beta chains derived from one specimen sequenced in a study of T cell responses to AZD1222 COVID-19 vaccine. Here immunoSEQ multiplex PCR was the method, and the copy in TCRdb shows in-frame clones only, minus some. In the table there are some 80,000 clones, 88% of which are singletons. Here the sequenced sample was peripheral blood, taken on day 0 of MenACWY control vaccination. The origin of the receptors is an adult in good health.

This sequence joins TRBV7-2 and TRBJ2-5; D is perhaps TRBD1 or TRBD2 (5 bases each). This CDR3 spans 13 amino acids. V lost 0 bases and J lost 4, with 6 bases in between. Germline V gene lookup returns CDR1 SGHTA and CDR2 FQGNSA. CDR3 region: CASSLAGPETQYF. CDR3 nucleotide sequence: TGTGCCAGCAGCTTAGCGGGACCAGAGACCCAGTACTTC.

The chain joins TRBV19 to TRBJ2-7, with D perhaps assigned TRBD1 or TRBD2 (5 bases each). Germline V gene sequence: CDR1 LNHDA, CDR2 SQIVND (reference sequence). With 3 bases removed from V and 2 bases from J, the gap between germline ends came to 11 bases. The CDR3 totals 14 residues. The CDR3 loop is CASSIGTLTYEQYF. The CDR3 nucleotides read TGTGCCAGTAGTATCGGGACCCTTACCTACGAGCAGTACTTC. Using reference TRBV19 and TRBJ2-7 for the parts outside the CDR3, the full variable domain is DGGITQSPKYLFRKEGQNVTLSCEQNLNHDAMYWYRQDPGQGLRLIYYSQIVNDFQKGDIAEGYSVSREKKESFPLTVTSAQKNPTAFYLCASSIGTLTYEQYFGPGTRLTVT.

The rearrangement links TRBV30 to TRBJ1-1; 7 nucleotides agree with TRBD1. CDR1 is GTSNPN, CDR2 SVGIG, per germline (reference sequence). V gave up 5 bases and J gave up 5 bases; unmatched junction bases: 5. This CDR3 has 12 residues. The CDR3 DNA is TGTGCCTGGGACAGGGATCTGACTGAAGCTTTCTTT. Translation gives CAWDRDLTEAFF.

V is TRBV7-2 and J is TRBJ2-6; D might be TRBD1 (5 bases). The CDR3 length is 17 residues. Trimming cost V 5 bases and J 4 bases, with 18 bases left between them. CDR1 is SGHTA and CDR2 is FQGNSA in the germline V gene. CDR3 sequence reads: CASSQGFQILGANVLTF. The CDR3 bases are TGTGCCAGCAGCCAGGGTTTTCAGATTCTAGGGGCCAACGTCCTGACTTTC.

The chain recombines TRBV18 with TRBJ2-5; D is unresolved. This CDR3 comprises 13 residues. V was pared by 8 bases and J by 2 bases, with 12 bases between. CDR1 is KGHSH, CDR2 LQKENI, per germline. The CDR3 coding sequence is TGTGCCAGCAAGCTGGGGTCACAAGAGACCCAGTACTTC. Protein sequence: CASKLGSQETQYF.

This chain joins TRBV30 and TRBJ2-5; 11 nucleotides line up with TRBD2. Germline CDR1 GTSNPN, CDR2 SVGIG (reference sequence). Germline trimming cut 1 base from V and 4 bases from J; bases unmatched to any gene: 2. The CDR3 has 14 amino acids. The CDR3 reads CAWSALAGGETQYF. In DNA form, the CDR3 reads TGTGCCTGGAGTGCCCTAGCGGGGGGAGAGACCCAGTACTTC.

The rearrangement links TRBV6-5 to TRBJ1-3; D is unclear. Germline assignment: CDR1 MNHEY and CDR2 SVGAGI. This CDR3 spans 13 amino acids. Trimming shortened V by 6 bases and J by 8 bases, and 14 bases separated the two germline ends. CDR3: CASSQPYPHTIYF. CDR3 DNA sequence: TGTGCCAGCAGCCAGCCCTACCCGCACACCATATATTTT.

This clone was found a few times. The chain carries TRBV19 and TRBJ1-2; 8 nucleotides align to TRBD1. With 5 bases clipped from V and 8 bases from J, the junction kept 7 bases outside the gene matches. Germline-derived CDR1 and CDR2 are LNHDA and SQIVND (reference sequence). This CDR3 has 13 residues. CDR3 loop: CASSAQGARGYTF. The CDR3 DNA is TGTGCCAGTAGTGCCCAGGGGGCGCGGGGCTACACCTTC.

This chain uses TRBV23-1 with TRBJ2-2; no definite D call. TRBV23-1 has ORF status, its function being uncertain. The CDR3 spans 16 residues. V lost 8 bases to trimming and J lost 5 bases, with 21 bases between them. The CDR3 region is CASCSKGRVGTGELFF. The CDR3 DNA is TGCGCCAGCTGCTCTAAAGGACGGGTGGGGACCGGGGAGCTGTTTTTT.

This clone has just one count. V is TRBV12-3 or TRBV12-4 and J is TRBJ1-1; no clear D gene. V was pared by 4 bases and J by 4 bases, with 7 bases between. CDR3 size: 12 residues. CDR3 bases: TGTGCCAGCAGTTCCTGGGGCACTGAAGCTTTCTTT. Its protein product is CASSSWGTEAFF.

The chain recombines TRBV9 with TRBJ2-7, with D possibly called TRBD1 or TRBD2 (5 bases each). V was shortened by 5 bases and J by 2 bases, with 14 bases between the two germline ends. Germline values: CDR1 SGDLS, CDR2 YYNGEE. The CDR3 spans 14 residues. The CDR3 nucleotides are TGTGCCAGCAGTCGAGGGCAGGGCCCCTACGAGCAGTACTTC. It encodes CASSRGQGPYEQYF. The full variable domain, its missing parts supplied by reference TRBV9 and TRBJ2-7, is DSGVTQTPKHLITATGQRVTLRCSPRSGDLSVYWYQQSLDQGLQFLIQYYNGEERAKGNILERFSAQQFPDLHSELNLSSLELGDSALYFCASSRGQGPYEQYFGPGTRLTVT.

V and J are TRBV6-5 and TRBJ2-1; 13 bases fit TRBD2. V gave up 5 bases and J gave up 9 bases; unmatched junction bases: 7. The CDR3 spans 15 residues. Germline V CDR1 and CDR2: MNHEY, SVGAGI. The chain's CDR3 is CASSTSGGALGEQFF. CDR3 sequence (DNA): TGTGCCAGCAGTACTAGCGGGGGGGCCTTAGGTGAGCAGTTCTTC.

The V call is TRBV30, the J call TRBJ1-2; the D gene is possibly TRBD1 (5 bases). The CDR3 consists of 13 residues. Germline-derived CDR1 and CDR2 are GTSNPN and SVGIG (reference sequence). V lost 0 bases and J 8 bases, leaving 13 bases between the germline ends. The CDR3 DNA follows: TGTGCCTGGAGTGTACAGGTCAGATCAGGCTACACCTTC. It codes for CAWSVQVRSGYTF. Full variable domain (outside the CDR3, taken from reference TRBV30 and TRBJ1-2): SQTIHQWPATLVQPVGSPLSLECTVEGTSNPNLYWYRQAAGRGLQLLFYSVGIGQISSEVPQNLSASRPQDRQFILSSKKLLLSDSGFYLCAWSVQVRSGYTFGSGTRLTVV.

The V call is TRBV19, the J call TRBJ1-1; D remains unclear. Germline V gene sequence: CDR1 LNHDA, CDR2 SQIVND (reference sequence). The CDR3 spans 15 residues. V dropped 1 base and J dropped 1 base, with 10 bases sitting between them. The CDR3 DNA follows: TGTGCCAGTAGTATAGGAAACAGACCGAACACTGAAGCTTTCTTT. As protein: CASSIGNRPNTEAFF.

The CDR3 loop is CASSLSGGDYNEQFF. The CDR3 DNA reads TGTGCCAGCAGCTTAAGCGGGGGGGACTACAATGAGCAGTTCTTC. The rearrangement uses TRBV11-2 and TRBJ2-1, with 10 bases fitting TRBD2. In germline, CDR1 is SGHAT, CDR2 FQNNGV. V gave up 2 bases and J gave up 3 bases; unmatched junction bases: 1. CDR3 length: 15 amino acids.

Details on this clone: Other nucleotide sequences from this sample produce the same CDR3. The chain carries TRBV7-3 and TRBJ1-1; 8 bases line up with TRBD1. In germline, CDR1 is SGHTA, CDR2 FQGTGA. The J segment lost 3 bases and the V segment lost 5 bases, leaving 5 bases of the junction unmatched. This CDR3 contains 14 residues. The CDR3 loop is CASSATGADTEAFF. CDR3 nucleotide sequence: TGTGCCAGCAGCGCGACAGGGGCAGACACTGAAGCTTTCTTT. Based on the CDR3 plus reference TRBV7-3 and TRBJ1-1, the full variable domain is GAGVSQTPSNKVTEKGKYVELRCDPISGHTALYWYRQSLGQGPEFLIYFQGTGAADDSGLPNDRFFAVRPEGSVSTLKIQRTERGDSAVYLCASSATGADTEAFFGQGTRLTVV.

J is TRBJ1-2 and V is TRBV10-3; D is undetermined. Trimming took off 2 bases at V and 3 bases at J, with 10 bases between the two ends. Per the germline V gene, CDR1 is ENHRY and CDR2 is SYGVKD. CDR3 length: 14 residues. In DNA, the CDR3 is TGTGCCATCAGTGAGCCAGACCTTTACTATGGCTACACCTTC. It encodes CAISEPDLYYGYTF.

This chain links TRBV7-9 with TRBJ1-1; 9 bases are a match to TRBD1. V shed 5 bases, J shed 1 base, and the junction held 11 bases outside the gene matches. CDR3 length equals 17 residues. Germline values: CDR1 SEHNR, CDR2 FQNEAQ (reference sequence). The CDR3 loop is CASSPVPGQGQNTEAFF. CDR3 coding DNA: TGTGCCAGCAGCCCAGTCCCGGGACAGGGCCAGAACACTGAAGCTTTCTTT.

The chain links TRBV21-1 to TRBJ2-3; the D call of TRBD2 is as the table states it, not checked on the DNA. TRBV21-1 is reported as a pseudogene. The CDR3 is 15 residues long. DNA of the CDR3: TGTGCCAGCAGCAAAGGGGGACTAGGGGCAGATACGCAGTATTTT. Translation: CASSKGGLGADTQYF.

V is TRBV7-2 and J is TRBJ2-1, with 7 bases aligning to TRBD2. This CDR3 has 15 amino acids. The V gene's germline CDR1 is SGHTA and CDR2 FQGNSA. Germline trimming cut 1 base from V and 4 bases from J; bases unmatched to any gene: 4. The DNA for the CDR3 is TGTGCCAGCAGCTTAGTCTGGGGGGGGTACAATGAGCAGTTCTTC. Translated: CASSLVWGGYNEQFF.

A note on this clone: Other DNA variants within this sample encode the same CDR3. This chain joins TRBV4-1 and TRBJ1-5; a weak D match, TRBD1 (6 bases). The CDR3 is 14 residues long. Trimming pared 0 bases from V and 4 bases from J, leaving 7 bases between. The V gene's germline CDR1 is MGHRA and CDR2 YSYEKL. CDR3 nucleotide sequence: TGCGCCAGCAGCCAAGAAACAGGGAATCAGCCCCAGCATTTT. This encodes CASSQETGNQPQHF.

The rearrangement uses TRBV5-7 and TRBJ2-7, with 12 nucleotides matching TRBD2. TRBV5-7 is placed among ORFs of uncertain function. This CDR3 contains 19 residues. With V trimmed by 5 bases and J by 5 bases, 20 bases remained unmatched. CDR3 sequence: CASSLAGGASGGALNEQYF. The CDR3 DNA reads TGTGCCAGCAGTTTAGCCGGAGGGGCTAGCGGGGGGGCCTTAAACGAGCAGTACTTC.

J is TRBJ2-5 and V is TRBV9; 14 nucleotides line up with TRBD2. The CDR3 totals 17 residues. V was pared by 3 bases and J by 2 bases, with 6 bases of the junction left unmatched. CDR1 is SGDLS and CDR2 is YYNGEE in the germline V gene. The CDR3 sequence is CASSAGTSGGEQETQYF. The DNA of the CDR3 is TGTGCCAGCAGCGCAGGGACTAGCGGGGGAGAGCAAGAGACCCAGTACTTC.

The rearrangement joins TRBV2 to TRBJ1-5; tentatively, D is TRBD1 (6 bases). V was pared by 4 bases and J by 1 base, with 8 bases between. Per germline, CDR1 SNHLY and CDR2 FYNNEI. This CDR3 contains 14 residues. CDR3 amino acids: CASSGGQSNQPQHF. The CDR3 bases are TGTGCCAGCAGTGGCGGACAGAGCAATCAGCCCCAGCATTTT. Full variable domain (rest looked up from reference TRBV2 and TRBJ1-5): EPEVTQTPSHQVTQMGQEVILRCVPISNHLYFYWYRQILGQKVEFLVSFYNNEISEKSEIFDDQFSVERPDGSNFTLKIRSTKLEDSAMYFCASSGGQSNQPQHFGDGTRLSIL.

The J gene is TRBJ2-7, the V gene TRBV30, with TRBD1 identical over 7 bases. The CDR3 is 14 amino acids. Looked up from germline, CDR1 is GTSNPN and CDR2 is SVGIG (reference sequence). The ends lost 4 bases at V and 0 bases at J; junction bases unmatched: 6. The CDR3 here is CAWTPGQSSYEQYF. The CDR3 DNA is TGTGCCTGGACTCCGGGACAGAGCTCCTACGAGCAGTACTTC.

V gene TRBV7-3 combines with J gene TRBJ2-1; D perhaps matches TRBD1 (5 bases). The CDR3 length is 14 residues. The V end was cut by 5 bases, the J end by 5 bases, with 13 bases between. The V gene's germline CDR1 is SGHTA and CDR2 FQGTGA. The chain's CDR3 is CASSPIGDDNEQFF. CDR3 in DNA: TGTGCCAGCAGCCCAATAGGGGATGACAATGAGCAGTTCTTC.

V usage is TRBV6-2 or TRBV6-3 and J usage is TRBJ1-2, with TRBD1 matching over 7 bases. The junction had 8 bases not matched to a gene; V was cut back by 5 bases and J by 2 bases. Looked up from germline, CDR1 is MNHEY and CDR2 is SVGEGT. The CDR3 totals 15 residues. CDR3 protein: CASSHPEQGNYGYTF. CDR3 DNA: TGTGCCAGCAGTCACCCCGAACAGGGGAACTATGGCTACACCTTC.